These 19 T cell receptor beta chains share one sample of origin, sequenced in a study of T-cell reconstitution after alpha-beta-depleted transplantation in children. Unique molecular identifiers were incorporated when the TCRbeta library was constructed. TCRdb fed the PCR reads into MiXCR, producing one record per CDR3 protein. The table shows around 380,000 distinct CDR3 sequences, with about a tenth occurring only once. The source was PBMCs from the stem cell graft donor, collected from the stem cell graft. Receptors originate from a human donor who donated a stem cell graft to a child with acute myeloid leukemia.

This clonotype was detected many times. The CDR3 coding sequence is TGTGCCAGCAGTTCAGGCGGTGAAAAACTGTTTTTT. Amino acids: CASSSGGEKLFF. The chain combines TRBV7-2 with TRBJ1-4; D is unclear. Trimming took 6 bases from V and 7 from J, leaving 9 bases between them. The CDR3 consists of 12 residues. Germline values: CDR1 SGHTA, CDR2 FQGNSA.

This clonotype was seen only a few times. This chain connects TRBV20-1 to TRBJ2-1, with D maybe TRBD1 (6 bases). Between the trimmed V and J ends, which lost 6 bases and 4 bases, there was a span of 16 bases. The CDR3 is 14 amino acids. CDR1 and CDR2 from the germline V gene are DFQATT and SNEGSKA (reference sequence). The CDR3, as DNA: TGCAGTGCGCCCCGGGACATCGGATACAATGAGCAGTTCTTC. It is translated as CSAPRDIGYNEQFF.

This clonotype was observed a few times. The J gene is TRBJ1-4, the V gene TRBV20-1, with a weak D call TRBD1 (5 bases). Germline V gene sequence: CDR1 DFQATT, CDR2 SNEGSKA (reference sequence). V lost 0 bases to trimming and J lost 3 bases, with 11 bases between them. This CDR3 contains 15 residues. This CDR3 reads CSARDPGRSNEKLFF. DNA of the CDR3: TGCAGTGCTAGAGATCCGGGACGGTCTAATGAAAAACTGTTTTTT.

This clonotype was seen a handful of times. The chain joins TRBV12-3 or TRBV12-4 to TRBJ1-2; D is unclear. V lost 6 bases and J lost 3, with 11 bases in between. CDR3 length: 13 residues. CDR3: CASRKDGDYGYTF. The CDR3 bases are TGTGCCAGCAGGAAGGACGGAGACTATGGCTACACCTTC.

This clonotype was recorded a few times. V usage is TRBV29-1 and J usage is TRBJ2-1, with unresolved D. CDR1 and CDR2 from the germline V gene are SQVTM and ANQGSEA. Trimming removed 5 bases at V and 3 bases at J, with 8 bases between. The CDR3 spans 12 residues. DNA of the CDR3: TGCAGCGTTCCACAAGACTACAATGAGCAGTTCTTC. This gives the protein CSVPQDYNEQFF.

This clonotype was seen a few times. The rearrangement uses TRBV20-1 and TRBJ2-7, with no clear D. The V and J ends lost 0 bases and 1 base respectively, with 7 bases between them. CDR1 DFQATT and CDR2 SNEGSKA come from the germline V gene (reference sequence). The CDR3 has 13 residues. DNA of the CDR3: TGCAGTGCTAGAGATTCGGGTTCCTACGAGCAGTACGTC. Translated: CSARDSGSYEQYV.

This clonotype was detected a few times. The V call is TRBV20-1, the J call TRBJ2-3; 13 bases map to TRBD2. The CDR3 runs to 18 residues. With V trimmed by 3 bases and J by 0 bases, 9 bases remained unmatched. Germline CDR1 and CDR2: DFQATT and SNEGSKA (reference sequence). The CDR3 region is CSARGGLAGAPSTDTQYF. The CDR3 DNA reads as TGCAGTGCTAGGGGCGGACTAGCGGGGGCCCCGAGCACAGATACGCAGTATTTT.

This clonotype occurred many times. This chain joins TRBV5-1 and TRBJ2-1, with TRBD2 matching over 9 bases. CDR3 length: 16 residues. Germline V gene data show CDR1 as SGHRS and CDR2 as YFSETQ. The V gene end was trimmed by 4 bases and the J gene end by 8 bases; junction bases not matched to a gene: 13. The CDR3 coding sequence is TGCGCCAGCAGCCCTCTCCCTAGCGGGACGGAGGATGAGCAGTTCTTC. Residues: CASSPLPSGTEDEQFF.

This clonotype was seen only a few times. The chain is built from TRBV25-1 and TRBJ2-1; 13 bases align to TRBD2. The V gene end was trimmed by 8 bases and the J gene end by 8 bases; junction bases not matched to a gene: 15. The CDR3 totals 17 residues. Germline V lookup: CDR1 MGHDK, CDR2 SYGVNS. This CDR3 reads CASRGLAGRNLADEQFF. The CDR3 nucleotides are TGTGCCAGCCGGGGACTAGCGGGGAGAAACCTAGCTGATGAGCAGTTCTTC.

The gene calls are TRBV6-1 and TRBJ1-5; unclear D gene. The CDR3 has 13 amino acids. Germline assignment: CDR1 MNHNS and CDR2 SASEGT. V lost 4 bases to trimming and J lost 0 bases, with 4 bases between them. CDR3 DNA sequence: TGTGCCAGCAGTGTTTTTAGCAATCAGCCCCAGCATTTT. This codes for CASSVFSNQPQHF.

The V gene is TRBV5-1, the J gene TRBJ1-1, with D maybe TRBD1 (5 bases). The length of the CDR3 is 15 residues. Germline V lookup: CDR1 SGHRS, CDR2 YFSETQ. Deletions cut 4 bases from V and 5 bases from J, with 18 bases between. For the CDR3, the DNA is TGCGCCAGCAGCCCGGGGGGGGGACTCTGGACTGAAGCTTTCTTT. It encodes CASSPGGGLWTEAFF.

The chain employs TRBV20-1 and TRBJ1-1; D gene ambiguous. The CDR3 runs to 14 residues. V gave up 2 bases and J gave up 2 bases, with 12 bases separating them. Germline loops: CDR1 DFQATT, CDR2 SNEGSKA (reference sequence). CDR3 in amino acids: CSARPTGVNTEAFF. The CDR3 region has the DNA TGCAGTGCTAGACCGACGGGAGTAAACACTGAAGCTTTCTTT.

This clonotype has a count of ten or more. This sequence joins TRBV5-1 and TRBJ1-1; D uncertain. The CDR3 loop spans 16 amino acids. Trimming pared 0 bases from V and 2 bases from J, leaving 14 bases between. Germline V gives CDR1 SGHRS, CDR2 YFSETQ. CDR3 protein: CASSLAWTTTNTEAFF. As DNA, the CDR3 is TGCGCCAGCAGCTTGGCGTGGACCACGACCAACACTGAAGCTTTCTTT.

This clonotype showed up many times. The V and J genes are TRBV5-1 and TRBJ2-7, with TRBD1 identical over 7 bases. Germline V gene lookup returns CDR1 SGHRS and CDR2 YFSETQ. CDR3 length: 14 residues. V lost 0 bases and J lost 2; bases outside the gene matches: 2. Here the CDR3 DNA reads TGCGCCAGCAGCTTGGAGCAGGGGGCCTACGAGCAGTACGTC. It encodes CASSLEQGAYEQYV.

The chain links TRBV12-3 or TRBV12-4 to TRBJ2-5; the D gene could be TRBD1 or TRBD2 (5 bases each). The CDR3 covers 15 residues. Trimming pared 0 bases from V and 7 bases from J, leaving 15 bases between. The CDR3 protein is CASSLAGPPLGTQYF. The CDR3 DNA reads as TGTGCCAGCAGTTTAGCGGGACCGCCTCTCGGGACCCAGTACTTC.

The table lists this clonotype with many counts. This chain joins TRBV5-4 and TRBJ2-3, with 13 bases fitting TRBD2. The V segment lost 0 bases and the J segment 5 bases; nucleotides outside the gene matches: 9. From germline, CDR1 is SGHNT and CDR2 YYREEE (reference sequence). The CDR3 spans 18 residues. The CDR3 bases are TGTGCCAGCAGCTTGGGACCAACTAGCGGGAGGGCCAAAGATACGCAGTATTTT. It encodes CASSLGPTSGRAKDTQYF.

The chain couples TRBV10-2 to TRBJ1-5; 8 bases are shared with TRBD1. Germline V gives CDR1 WSHSY, CDR2 SAAADI. CDR3 length: 16 amino acids. V dropped 4 bases and J dropped 0; count of bases not matched to a gene: 5. The CDR3 region has the DNA TGCGCCAGCAGTGCGGGACAGGACCTTAGCAATCAGCCCCAGCATTTT. Translation: CASSAGQDLSNQPQHF.

The chain carries TRBV5-1 and TRBJ2-5; D might be TRBD2 (5 bases). The germline gives CDR1 SGHRS, CDR2 YFSETQ. The CDR3 contains 15 residues. V was trimmed by 0 bases and J by 3 bases, leaving 12 bases between them. CDR3 in amino acids: CASSLVGGLKETQYF. CDR3 in DNA: TGCGCCAGCAGCTTGGTCGGAGGACTCAAAGAGACCCAGTACTTC.

This clonotype was seen more than once but under ten times. The CDR3 DNA sequence: TGCAGTGTGAGAAGCCCACTCTACGAGCAGTACTTC. Encoded protein: CSVRSPLYEQYF. The V and J genes are TRBV20-1 and TRBJ2-7; D is undetermined. V shed 7 bases and J shed 3 bases, with 13 bases lying between them. The CDR3 runs to 12 residues. The germline V gene has CDR1 DFQATT and CDR2 SNEGSKA (reference sequence).